This T cell receptor (beta chain) originates from a study of blood T cell repertoires in COVID-19. Looking at the study overall: Specimens from acute and convalescent COVID-19 originated in the United States, Italy and Spain.

V shed 5 bases and J 9 bases; nucleotides not matched to a gene: 5. There are 14 residues in the CDR3. Germline V gene sequence: CDR1 SNHLY, CDR2 FYNNEI. TCRdb's table, derived via immunoSEQ multiplex PCR, lists solely in-frame clones and lacks some. Among about 210,000 clones listed, about 90% were seen once. The sample taken for sequencing was peripheral blood. This TCR was recovered from a man aged 30-40 years with acute or convalescent COVID-19. This chain links TRBV2 with TRBJ2-1; 12 bases map to TRBD1. Written as DNA, the CDR3 is TGTGCCAGCAGTAGGGACAGGGGGCATGGTGAGCAGTTCTTC. Protein: CASSRDRGHGEQFF. The variable domain in full, completed from reference TRBV2 and TRBJ2-1, reads EPEVTQTPSHQVTQMGQEVILRCVPISNHLYFYWYRQILGQKVEFLVSFYNNEISEKSEIFDDQFSVERPDGSNFTLKIRSTKLEDSAMYFCASSRDRGHGEQFFGPGTRLTVL.